Detailed here is one T cell receptor beta chain. The sample originates from a study of blood T cell repertoires in COVID-19. For the study at large: The cDNA or gDNA used as material had been derived from T cells, B-cell-depleted T cells, or PBMCs.

The repertoire was sequenced with immunoSEQ multiplex PCR; TCRdb's copy has only in-frame clones and lacks some. The table records 250,000 to 350,000 clones, approximately 90% of them present only once. The CDR3 totals 16 residues. Germline V gene lookup returns CDR1 MDHEN and CDR2 SYDVKM. V lost 5 bases, J lost 0 bases, and 11 bases lay in between. The receptor was derived from a woman aged 55-69 years with acute or convalescent COVID-19. Sequencing input: peripheral blood. The chain joins TRBV28 to TRBJ1-6, with a tentative D call TRBD1 (6 bases). In nucleotides, the CDR3 is TGTGCCAGCAGTCCCCCGGACAGCTCCTATAATTCACCCCTCCACTTT. Translated: CASSPPDSSYNSPLHF.